The clone carrying this TCR beta chain appeared a few times. What it recognizes is unknown. This sample stems from a study of response to subunit inactivated influenza vaccine. Study-wide results and limits: Authors suggested each seasonal influenza vaccination recruits few new T cells.

TCRdb reprocessed the RT-PCR reads with MiXCR, giving one entry per CDR3 protein. The sample gives roughly 700,000 distinct CDR3 sequences, roughly 13% of which show up once; less than 9% is in the top ten. This sequence was found in a man aged 45 to 65 who received an inactivated influenza vaccine. Source: PBMCs from blood, taken 14 to 15 days before vaccination.

This CDR3 reads CASSPPGTGVVNEQFF. Written as DNA, the CDR3 is TGTGCCAGCAGCCCCCCCGGGACAGGGGTCGTCAATGAGCAGTTCTTC. This chain uses TRBV7-8 with TRBJ2-1, with 10 bases fitting TRBD1. The V gene end was trimmed by 5 bases and the J gene end by 6 bases; junction bases not matched to a gene: 10. The germline gives CDR1 SGHVS, CDR2 FQNEAQ. The CDR3 runs 16 residues.